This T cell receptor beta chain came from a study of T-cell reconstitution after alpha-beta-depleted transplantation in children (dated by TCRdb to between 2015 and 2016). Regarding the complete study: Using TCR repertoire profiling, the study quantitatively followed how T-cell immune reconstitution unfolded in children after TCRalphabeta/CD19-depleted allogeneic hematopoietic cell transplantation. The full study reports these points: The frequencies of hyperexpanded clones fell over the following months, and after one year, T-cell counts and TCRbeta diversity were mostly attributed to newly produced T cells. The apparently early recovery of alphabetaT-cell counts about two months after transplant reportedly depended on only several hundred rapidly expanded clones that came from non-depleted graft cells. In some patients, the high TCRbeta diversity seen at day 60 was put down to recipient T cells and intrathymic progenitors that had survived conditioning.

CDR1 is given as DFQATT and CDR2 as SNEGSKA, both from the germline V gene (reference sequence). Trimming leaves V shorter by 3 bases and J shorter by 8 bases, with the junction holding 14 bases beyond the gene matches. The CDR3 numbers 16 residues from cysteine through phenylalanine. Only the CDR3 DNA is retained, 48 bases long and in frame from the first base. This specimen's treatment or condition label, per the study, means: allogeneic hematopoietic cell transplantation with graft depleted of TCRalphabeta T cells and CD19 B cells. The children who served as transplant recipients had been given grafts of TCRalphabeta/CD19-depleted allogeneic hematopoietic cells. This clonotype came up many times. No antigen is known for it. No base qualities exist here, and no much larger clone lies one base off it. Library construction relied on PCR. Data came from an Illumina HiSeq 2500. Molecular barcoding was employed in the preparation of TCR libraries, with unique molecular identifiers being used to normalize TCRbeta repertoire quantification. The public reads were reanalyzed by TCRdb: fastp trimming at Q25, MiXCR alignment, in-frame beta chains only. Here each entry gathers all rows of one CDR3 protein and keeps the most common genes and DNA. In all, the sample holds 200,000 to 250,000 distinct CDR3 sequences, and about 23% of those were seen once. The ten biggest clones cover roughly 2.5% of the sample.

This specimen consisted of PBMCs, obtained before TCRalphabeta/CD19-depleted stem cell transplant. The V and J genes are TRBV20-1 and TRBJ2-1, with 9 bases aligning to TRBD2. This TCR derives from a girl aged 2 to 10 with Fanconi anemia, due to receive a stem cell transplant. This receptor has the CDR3 CSASPIVREGRDEQFF. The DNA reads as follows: TGCAGTGCTAGCCCTATAGTGCGGGAGGGCCGGGATGAGCAGTTCTTC.